This T cell receptor beta chain was obtained from a study of T cell responses to AZD1222 COVID-19 vaccine. Study conclusions and caveats: The study reported that nearly half of spike-specific TCRs target unmutated variant regions. The donors showed a predominance of white British ancestry and of females, with possible underestimation of clonal diversity.

About this clone itself: The antigen is not known.

Produced via immunoSEQ multiplex PCR; TCRdb's table is partial and in-frame only. This sample has about 130,000 clones, with more than 85% found just once. The CDR3 consists of 14 residues. V dropped 3 bases and J dropped 5; count of bases not matched to a gene: 5. CDR1 SEHNR and CDR2 FQNEAQ come from the germline V gene (reference sequence). The genes are TRBV7-9 and TRBJ2-7, with 9 bases aligning to TRBD1. The specimen was peripheral blood, collected on day 0 of AZD1222 vaccination. The receptor's source is an adult in good health. CDR3 DNA sequence: TGTGCCAGCAGCTTGAACAGGGGGCCGGACGAGCAGTACTTC. This gives the protein CASSLNRGPDEQYF.